These 13 T cell receptor beta chains were sequenced from one sample in a study of T-cell memory formation after mild COVID-19. TCRdb recomputed calls from the 5' RACE reads with MiXCR, one row per CDR3 protein. The profile shows roughly 310,000 distinct CDR3 sequences, roughly 15% of them singletons. Sequencing input: PBMCs or a T cell subset sorted from them (not recorded which). These receptors were collected from a man younger than 35 who had mild COVID-19 (a few samples of this study predate the infection). Cell type and time point are not known.

The chain combines TRBV20-1 with TRBJ1-1; no definite D call. V was cut by 4 bases and J by 2 bases, with 8 bases left in between. The germline gives CDR1 DFQATT, CDR2 SNEGSKA (reference sequence). This CDR3 contains 12 residues. The CDR3 DNA sequence: TGCAGTGCTATTTTAGGAAACACTGAAGCTTTCTTT. It encodes CSAILGNTEAFF.

This clonotype was counted only a few times. The chain couples TRBV3-1 to TRBJ2-5; D is undetermined. This CDR3 comprises 18 residues. Germline CDR1 and CDR2: LGHDT and YNNKEL (reference sequence). With 1 base removed from V and 3 bases from J, the gap between germline ends came to 21 bases. The CDR3 DNA reads TGTGCCAGCAGCCAAGGCCATAAGTGGACCATGGATAAAGAGACCCAGTACTTC. Translation: CASSQGHKWTMDKETQYF.

This clonotype was seen many times. V gene TRBV12-3 or TRBV12-4 combines with J gene TRBJ1-5; 7 nucleotides align to TRBD1. The CDR3 is made up of 15 amino acids. Germline trimming cut 5 bases from V and 4 bases from J; bases unmatched to any gene: 8. CDR3 loop: CASSQQGTGNQPQHF. The CDR3 DNA reads TGTGCCAGCAGTCAACAGGGGACGGGGAATCAGCCCCAGCATTTT.

This chain links TRBV14 with TRBJ1-2; D remains ambiguous. V was pared by 6 bases and J by 1 base, with 9 bases between. The CDR3 is made up of 13 amino acids. Germline CDR1 SGHDN, CDR2 FVKESK. The CDR3 DNA follows: TGTGCCAGCAGGGTAGGGAATAACTATGGCTACACCTTC. Its translation is CASRVGNNYGYTF.

J is TRBJ1-1 and V is TRBV11-2; D possibly corresponds to TRBD1 (5 bases). From germline, CDR1 is SGHAT and CDR2 FQNNGV. The V end lost 0 bases, the J end lost 1 base, and 15 bases lay between the germline ends. The CDR3 has 17 amino acids. CDR3 nucleotide sequence: TGTGCCAGCAGCTTAGACTGGGGCCATCGAGGGAACACTGAAGCTTTCTTT. Residues: CASSLDWGHRGNTEAFF.

A few counts support this clonotype. V and J are TRBV13 and TRBJ1-3; unclear D gene. The length of the CDR3 is 12 residues. Trimming left V 0 bases short and J 10 bases short, with 7 bases between. The germline gives CDR1 PRHDT, CDR2 FYEKMQ (reference sequence). CDR3 coding DNA: TGTGCCAGCAGCTTAGGGTCCTTAACCATATATTTT. Its protein product is CASSLGSLTIYF.

This clonotype appeared many times. This sequence joins TRBV12-3 or TRBV12-4 and TRBJ1-1, with 10 positions matching TRBD1. The CDR3 is made up of 14 amino acids. With 4 bases clipped from V and 4 bases from J, the junction kept 3 bases outside the gene matches. In DNA, the CDR3 is TGTGCCAGCAGTTCGCGGGACAGGGGCACTGAAGCTTTCTTT. Translating it yields CASSSRDRGTEAFF.

The sample holds many counts of this clonotype. The gene calls are TRBV5-1 and TRBJ2-7; 7 nucleotides line up with TRBD1. The CDR3 spans 16 residues. From germline, CDR1 is SGHRS and CDR2 YFSETQ. The V gene end was trimmed by 0 bases and the J gene end by 3 bases; junction bases not matched to a gene: 9. CDR3 region: CASSLAWDRPYYEQYF. The CDR3 DNA is TGCGCCAGCAGCTTGGCCTGGGACAGACCCTACTACGAGCAGTACTTC.

This clonotype was counted only a few times. V usage is TRBV11-1 and J usage is TRBJ2-1, with 8 bases identical to TRBD2. Germline CDR1 and CDR2: SGHAT and FQDESV (reference sequence). The trim removed 7 bases at V and 9 bases at J, leaving 14 bases unmatched. The CDR3 is 15 amino acids. DNA of the CDR3: TGTGCCAGCACTCGGGAGGGACCGAAGTTTGCTGAGCAGTTCTTC. This sequence encodes CASTREGPKFAEQFF.

V and J are TRBV15 and TRBJ2-3; no firm D call. There are 16 residues in the CDR3. Between the trimmed V and J ends, which lost 0 bases and 8 bases, there was a span of 18 bases. Germline V gene lookup returns CDR1 LNHNV and CDR2 YYDKDF (reference sequence). The CDR3 sequence: CATSRDGVQDLGTQYF. The CDR3 nucleotides are TGTGCCACCAGCAGAGATGGGGTACAAGATCTTGGTACGCAGTATTTT.

The V call is TRBV30, the J call TRBJ2-2; 12 bases map to TRBD1. After removal of 5 bases from V and 5 bases from J, the junction contained 3 bases not matched to a gene. The CDR3 totals 14 residues. Per the germline V gene, CDR1 is GTSNPN and CDR2 is SVGIG (reference sequence). As DNA, the CDR3 is TGTGCCTGGGGGACAGGGGGCTATACCGGGGAGCTGTTTTTT. Amino acids: CAWGTGGYTGELFF.

This clonotype has just a few counts. This chain links TRBV6-2 or TRBV6-3 with TRBJ1-5, with a weak D call TRBD1 (5 bases). Trimming removed 7 bases from V and 1 base from J, with 11 bases in between. Germline CDR1 is MNHEY and CDR2 is SVGEGT. The CDR3 loop spans 14 amino acids. CDR3 in DNA: TGTGCCAGCAATCACGGGGGAAGCAATCAGCCCCAGCATTTT. This sequence encodes CASNHGGSNQPQHF.

In this sample, this clonotype turned up a few times. The chain couples TRBV18 to TRBJ2-3, with TRBD2 matching over 8 bases. Germline values: CDR1 KGHSH, CDR2 LQKENI. The ends lost 3 bases at V and 5 bases at J; junction bases unmatched: 4. CDR3 length: 14 residues. The CDR3 DNA sequence: TGTGCCAGCTCACCTTCAAGCGGGGGAGATACGCAGTATTTT. It translates to CASSPSSGGDTQYF.